The clone carrying this TCR beta chain was recorded only once. Its antigen remains unidentified. The data stem from a study of B cell selection in AIRE deficiency. Findings and caveats of the study: Around 30% of healthy-shared Treg sequences were found among patient Tconv cells. Patient Tconv and Treg cells showed healthy-like TCRBV usage, CDR3 length, diversity. Of some 3,700 shared Treg TCRbeta sequences, 25% to 40% were healthy-donor-only and around 8.6% patient-only. With only TCRbeta sequenced, about 37% of shared healthy Treg sequences overlapped Tconv.

The sorted conventional CD4 T cells were gated as CD4+CD127+. Sequenced by immunoSEQ multiplex PCR; TCRdb stores in-frame clones only, minus some. The data contain over 20,000 clones, roughly 97% of them singletons. Germline V gene data show CDR1 as MGHRA and CDR2 as YSYEKL. The CDR3 has 16 residues. Between the trimmed V and J ends, which lost 0 bases and 0 bases, there was a span of 10 bases. What was sequenced was conventional CD4+ T cells sorted from PBMCs. The receptor was derived from a human donor with AIRE deficiency. The J gene is TRBJ2-3, the V gene TRBV4-1; tentatively, D is TRBD1 (7 bases). CDR3 DNA sequence: TGCGCCAGCAGCCAAGAGGGGGGACAGAGCACAGATACGCAGTATTTT. Encoded protein: CASSQEGGQSTDTQYF.